This is a list of T cell receptor beta chains from one sample in a study of blood T cell repertoires in COVID-19. Generated by immunoSEQ multiplex PCR, the TCRdb table keeps only in-frame clones and is missing some. The table has 110,000 to 150,000 clones, 88% seen once. Sequencing was carried out using peripheral blood. The receptors were sampled from a man aged 65 to 85 with acute or convalescent COVID-19. Each CDR3 is given with its conserved first and last residue. A D gene is named only where the DNA matches it firmly. Clone size, where shown, is once, few, many, or a class for clones that have expanded.

TRBJ1-1 | 13 | NA | TRBV18 | NA | TGTGCCAGCTCACGAGGAGGGCCCACTGAAGCTTTCTTT | CASSRGGPTEAFF
TRBJ2-5 | 11 | NA | TRBV7-9 | NA | TGTGCCAGCAGCCCGGGTGAGACCCAGTACTTC | CASSPGETQYF
TRBJ1-1 | 13 | NA | TRBV29-1 | NA | TGCAGCGTTGATGACAGCATGAACACTGAAGCTTTCTTT | CSVDDSMNTEAFF
TRBJ1-2 | 13 | NA | TRBV5-1 | NA | TGCGCCAGCAGCTTGGGACAGACTTATGGCTACACCTTC | CASSLGQTYGYTF
TRBJ2-5 | 15 | NA | TRBV19 | NA | TGTGCCAGTAGAACCGCCTCCGGGGTTAGGGAGACCCAGTACTTC | CASRTASGVRETQYF
TRBJ1-3 | 16 | NA | TRBV3-1/TRBV3-2 | NA | TGTGCCAGCAGCCAAGAAGGGCAGGGCTCTGGAAACACCATATATTTT | CASSQEGQGSGNTIYF
TRBJ2-2 | 16 | NA | TRBV10-1 | TRBD1 | TGCGCCAGCTACGACAGGGGGGCCCGAAGGACCGGGGAGCTGTTTTTT | CASYDRGARRTGELFF
TRBJ2-7 | 15 | NA | TRBV5-8 | TRBD1 | TGTGCCAGCAGCTCGAAGGGGACAGGGACCCACGAGCAGTACTTC | CASSSKGTGTHEQYF
TRBJ2-5 | 13 | NA | TRBV19 | NA | TGTGCCAGTAGACGGACAGTACAAGAGACCCAGTACTTC | CASRRTVQETQYF
TRBJ2-1 | 11 | NA | TRBV6-4 | NA | TGTGCCAGCAGTGAGGGGCAAGAGCAGTTCTTC | CASSEGQEQFF
TRBJ2-5 | 15 | NA | TRBV5-8 | TRBD1 | TGTGCCAGCAGCCCCACCGGGACAGGGAAGGAGACCCAGTACTTC | CASSPTGTGKETQYF
TRBJ2-6 | 19 | NA | TRBV9 | TRBD1 | TGTGCCAGCAGCGCAGGACCGGGACAGGCCTTCTCGGGGGCCAACGTCCTGACTTTC | CASSAGPGQAFSGANVLTF
TRBJ1-6 | 18 | NA | TRBV2 | TRBD1 | TGTGCCAGCAGTGAGGAATACCCTACAGGGGGCGTAAATTCACCCCTCCACTTT | CASSEEYPTGGVNSPLHF
TRBJ2-5 | 15 | NA | TRBV7-2 | NA | TGTGCCAGCAGCCCGAGAGCCTCGGGTCGGGAGACCCAGTACTTC | CASSPRASGRETQYF
TRBJ2-7 | 15 | NA | TRBV3-1/TRBV3-2 | TRBD2 | TGTGCCAGCAGCCAAGATCTAACTAGCGGGAGAGGCAAGTACTTC | CASSQDLTSGRGKYF
TRBJ1-2 | 16 | NA | TRBV19 | TRBD1 | TGTGCCAGTAGACCGGGGACAGGGGGCCCCAACTATGGCTACACCTTC | CASRPGTGGPNYGYTF
TRBJ2-1 | 17 | NA | TRBV3-1/TRBV3-2 | TRBD2 | TGTGCCAGCAGCCAAGATAGAGGACTAGCGGGCTACAATGAGCAGTTCTTC | CASSQDRGLAGYNEQFF
TRBJ1-6 | 15 | NA | TRBV2 | TRBD1 | TGTGCCAGCAGTGTCGGGACAGTAGCTAATTCACCCCTCCACTTT | CASSVGTVANSPLHF
TRBJ2-7 | 14 | NA | TRBV6-5 | NA | TGTGCCAGCAGTTACGGAGGGGACAGTGTGGAGCAGTACTTC | CASSYGGDSVEQYF
TRBJ1-5 | 14 | NA | TRBV6-1 | NA | TGTGCCAGCAGTGACATCGGAGATAATCAGCCCCAGCATTTT | CASSDIGDNQPQHF
TRBJ1-6 | 14 | NA | TRBV6-5 | TRBD1 | TGTGCCAGCAGACCCGGGGACAGGGGACCACCCCTCCACTTT | CASRPGDRGPPLHF
TRBJ2-6 | 18 | NA | TRBV19 | NA | TGTGCCAGTAGTCCCCGGGGGGCCTTTACCTCTGGGGCCAACGTCCTGACTTTC | CASSPRGAFTSGANVLTF
TRBJ1-6 | 13 | NA | TRBV15 | NA | TGTGCCACCAGCAGAGATTTGAGTTCACCCCTCCACTTT | CATSRDLSSPLHF
TRBJ1-3 | 15 | once | TRBV5-1 | NA | TGCGCCAGCAGCTTGGGTTTAGCCTCTGGAAACACCATATATTTT | CASSLGLASGNTIYF
TRBJ1-4 | 16 | NA | TRBV7-9 | TRBD1 | TGTGCCAGCAGCTGGGTCAGGGGGGCAGCCAATGAAAAACTGTTTTTT | CASSWVRGAANEKLFF
TRBJ2-1 | 16 | few | TRBV2 | TRBD2 | TGTGCCAGCAGTGTTTTAATAGCGGGAGTTCACTATGAGCAGTTCTTC | CASSVLIAGVHYEQFF
TRBJ1-1 | 12 | NA | TRBV29-1 | TRBD1 | TGCAGCGTCCACAGGGGGAACACTGAAGCTTTCTTT | CSVHRGNTEAFF
TRBJ2-5 | 13 | NA | TRBV12-3/TRBV12-4 | TRBD2 | TGTGCCAGCTCCTATGGGGGGGAAGAGACCCAGTACTTC | CASSYGGEETQYF
TRBJ2-1 | 16 | NA | TRBV6-1 | TRBD2 | TGTGCCAGCAGTGGGCGGGGGGGGAGCTCCTACAATGAGCAGTTCTTC | CASSGRGGSSYNEQFF
TRBJ2-7 | 14 | NA | TRBV5-1 | TRBD2 | TGCGCCAGCAGGGGCGGGGGGGCCTCCTACGAGCAGTACTTC | CASRGGGASYEQYF
TRBJ2-1 | 17 | NA | TRBV1 | NA | TGCACCAGCAGCCAAGATTGGCTAGCGGGGCCTTACAATGAGCAGTTCTTC | CTSSQDWLAGPYNEQFF
TRBJ1-1 | 14 | few | TRBV2 | TRBD1 | TGTGCCAGCAACCCGACAGGGCGGTGGACTGAAGCTTTCTTT | CASNPTGRWTEAFF
TRBJ2-3 | 21 | NA | TRBV21-1 | NA | TGTGCCAGCAGCAATACGTCGGGGAGGATCAAACACACTAGGTTCACAGATACGCAGTATTTT | CASSNTSGRIKHTRFTDTQYF
TRBJ1-5 | 12 | NA | TRBV19 | TRBD1 | TGTGCCAGTACCAGGGGGCGTCAGCCCCAGCATTTT | CASTRGRQPQHF
TRBJ2-2 | 15 | NA | TRBV18 | NA | TGTGCCAGCTCACCACCGGGACAACCAACCGGGGAGCTGTTTTTT | CASSPPGQPTGELFF
TRBJ1-4 | 15 | NA | TRBV11-2 | TRBD1 | TGTGCCAGCAGCCTGGACAGGGGTAGATATGAAAAACTGTTTTTT | CASSLDRGRYEKLFF
TRBJ1-1 | 14 | NA | TRBV4-1 | NA | TGCGCCAGCAGCCAAGATCAGGGGCGGACTGAAGCTTTCTTT | CASSQDQGRTEAFF
TRBJ2-7 | 13 | NA | TRBV11-2 | NA | TGTGCCAGCAGCCGGGCAGGGCCGCAGGTGCAGTACTTC | CASSRAGPQVQYF
TRBJ1-4 | 15 | NA | TRBV9 | NA | TGTGCCAGCAGCGCGTCGGCAGGGGTAAAAGAAAAACTGTTTTTT | CASSASAGVKEKLFF
TRBJ2-7 | 13 | NA | TRBV28 | TRBD1 | TGTGCCACCGGGACAGGCGCTAACTACGAGCAGTACTTC | CATGTGANYEQYF